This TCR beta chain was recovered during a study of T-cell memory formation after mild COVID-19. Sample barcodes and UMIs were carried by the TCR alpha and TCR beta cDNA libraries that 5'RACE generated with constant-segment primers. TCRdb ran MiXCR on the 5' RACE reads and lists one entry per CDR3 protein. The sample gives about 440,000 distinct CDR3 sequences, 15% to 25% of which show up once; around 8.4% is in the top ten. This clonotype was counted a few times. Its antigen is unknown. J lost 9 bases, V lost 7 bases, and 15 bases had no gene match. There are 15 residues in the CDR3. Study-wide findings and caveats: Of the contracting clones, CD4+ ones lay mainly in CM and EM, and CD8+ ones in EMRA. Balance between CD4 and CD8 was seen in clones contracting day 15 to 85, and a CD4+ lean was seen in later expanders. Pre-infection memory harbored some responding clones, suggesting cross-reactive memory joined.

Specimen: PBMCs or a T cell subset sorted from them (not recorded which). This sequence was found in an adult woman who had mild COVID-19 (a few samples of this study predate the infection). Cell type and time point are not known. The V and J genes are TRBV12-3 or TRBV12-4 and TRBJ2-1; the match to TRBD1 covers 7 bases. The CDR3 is CASTTGTETKGEQFF. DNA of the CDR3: TGTGCCAGCACTACCGGGACAGAGACTAAGGGTGAGCAGTTCTTC.